Following are 25 T cell receptor beta chains from one sample sequenced in a study of control samples from healthy donors and cancer patients. Sequencing was performed with immunoSEQ multiplex PCR; in TCRdb, only in-frame clones are kept and a portion is missing. The repertoire holds some 94,000 clones, with less than 90% as singletons. Sequenced sample: PBMCs. These TCRs come from a woman between 50 and 59 years old with colorectal cancer.

This chain links TRBV2 with TRBJ1-1, with D unresolved. The germline V and J ends were trimmed by 2 bases and 0 bases, with 7 bases remaining between them. CDR3 length: 14 amino acids. CDR1 is SNHLY, CDR2 FYNNEI, per germline. CDR3 nucleotides: TGTGCCAGCAGTGAAACAGTGATGAACACTGAAGCTTTCTTT. Its protein is CASSETVMNTEAFF.

This sequence joins TRBV19 and TRBJ2-3; D possibly uses TRBD1 or TRBD2 (5 bases each). The CDR3 covers 15 residues. V was pared by 5 bases and J by 4 bases, with 16 bases between. Germline assignment: CDR1 LNHDA and CDR2 SQIVND (reference sequence). The CDR3 loop is CASSEGSILADTQYF. DNA of the CDR3: TGTGCCAGTAGTGAGGGGTCGATTCTGGCAGATACGCAGTATTTT. The whole variable domain, filled in from reference TRBV19 and TRBJ2-3, reads DGGITQSPKYLFRKEGQNVTLSCEQNLNHDAMYWYRQDPGQGLRLIYYSQIVNDFQKGDIAEGYSVSREKKESFPLTVTSAQKNPTAFYLCASSEGSILADTQYFGPGTRLTVL.

This clone was counted only a few times. CDR3 DNA: TGTGCCAGCAGCCAAGATAAGGCACCGAGGACCGGGGAGCTGTTTTTT. It yields the protein CASSQDKAPRTGELFF. The J gene is TRBJ2-2, the V gene TRBV3-1 (or the pseudogene TRBV3-2); no reliable D call. Germline V CDR1 and CDR2: LGHDT, YNNKEL (reference sequence). CDR3 length: 16 residues. V lost 0 bases, J lost 5 bases, and 13 bases lay in between.

This rearrangement joins TRBV19 to TRBJ1-1; D not resolved. This CDR3 spans 18 amino acids. V lost 5 bases to trimming and J lost 1 base, with 23 bases between them. Looked up from germline, CDR1 is LNHDA and CDR2 is SQIVND (reference sequence). CDR3 residues: CASSPIGQKRGGNTEAFF. For the CDR3, the DNA is TGTGCCAGTAGTCCCATTGGGCAGAAGCGTGGCGGGAACACTGAAGCTTTCTTT.

The V gene is TRBV10-3, the J gene TRBJ1-4, with TRBD1 as a possible D gene (5 bases). Trimming took off 4 bases at V and 0 bases at J, with 9 bases between the two ends. Germline values: CDR1 ENHRY, CDR2 SYGVKD. CDR3 length: 15 amino acids. CDR3 DNA sequence: TGTGCCATCAGTGGGGGCCCGTCAACTAATGAAAAACTGTTTTTT. It is translated as CAISGGPSTNEKLFF.

The chain employs TRBV7-2 and TRBJ1-6; no clear D. The CDR3 is 18 residues long. Germline values: CDR1 SGHTA, CDR2 FQGNSA. Trimming removed 1 base from V and 0 bases from J, with 13 bases in between. DNA for the CDR3: TGTGCCAGCAGCTTAGTTCCCCCCACCTTCTCCTATAATTCACCCCTCCACTTT. Protein: CASSLVPPTFSYNSPLHF. The full variable domain, completed using reference TRBV7-2 and TRBJ1-6, is GAGVSQSPSNKVTEKGKDVELRCDPISGHTALYWYRQSLGQGLEFLIYFQGNSAPDKSGLPSDRFSAERTGGSVSTLTIQRTQQEDSAVYLCASSLVPPTFSYNSPLHFGNGTRLTVT.

The J gene is TRBJ2-5, the V gene TRBV4-1, with D unresolved. Germline CDR1 is MGHRA and CDR2 is YSYEKL. CDR3 length equals 14 residues. Trimming removed 0 bases from V and 5 bases from J, with 10 bases in between. The CDR3, as DNA: TGCGCCAGCAGCCAAGACCGATGGACGGAGACCCAGTACTTC. Encoded protein: CASSQDRWTETQYF.

This clone was observed once. J is TRBJ1-3 and V is TRBV13; 7 bases line up with TRBD1. Germline CDR1 reads PRHDT; CDR2 reads FYEKMQ (reference sequence). V was pared by 3 bases and J by 0 bases, with 5 bases of the junction left unmatched. The CDR3 loop spans 16 amino acids. As DNA, the CDR3 is TGTGCCAGCAGCTTTAGGGACAGCTTCTCTGGAAACACCATATATTTT. Encoded protein: CASSFRDSFSGNTIYF. The entire variable domain, with the rest obtained from reference TRBV13 and TRBJ1-3, is as follows: AAGVIQSPRHLIKEKRETATLKCYPIPRHDTVYWYQQGPGQDPQFLISFYEKMQSDKGSIPDRFSAQQFSDYHSELNMSSLELGDSALYFCASSFRDSFSGNTIYFGEGSWLTVV.

This clone showed up just once. The gene calls are TRBV7-3 and TRBJ1-2, with 10 bases that match TRBD1. V was pared by 4 bases and J by 5 bases, with 1 base of the junction left unmatched. From germline, CDR1 is SGHTA and CDR2 FQGTGA. This CDR3 region has 13 residues. The DNA of the CDR3 is TGTGCCAGCAGCTCGGGACAGGGGTATGGCTACACCTTC. Its translation is CASSSGQGYGYTF.

This chain links TRBV18 with TRBJ2-1, with TRBD2 as a possible D gene (6 bases). Germline lookup yields CDR1 KGHSH and CDR2 LQKENI. The germline V and J ends were trimmed by 2 bases and 3 bases, with 11 bases remaining between them. The CDR3 consists of 15 residues. CDR3 sequence reads: CASSPGGTFYNEQFF. The CDR3, as DNA: TGTGCCAGCTCACCAGGGGGGACCTTCTACAATGAGCAGTTCTTC.

Within the sample, this clone is medium-sized. V gene TRBV5-1 combines with J gene TRBJ1-2, with D possibly being TRBD1 (5 bases). Trimming removed 0 bases at V and 6 bases at J, with 9 bases between. Germline-derived CDR1 and CDR2 are SGHRS and YFSETQ. The CDR3 is 13 amino acids. This CDR3 reads CASSLVGGDGYTF. The DNA for the CDR3 is TGCGCCAGCAGCTTGGTCGGGGGGGATGGCTACACCTTC.

The chain couples TRBV29-1 to TRBJ2-2, with D possibly being TRBD2 (5 bases). Deletions cut 7 bases from V and 7 bases from J, with 16 bases between. The germline V gene has CDR1 SQVTM and CDR2 ANQGSEA. The CDR3 loop spans 13 amino acids. CDR3 coding DNA: TGCAGCGGGTGTCTAAGGGCGGGCGGGGAGCTGTTTTTT. The encoded protein is CSGCLRAGGELFF.

The chain links TRBV23-1 to TRBJ2-7; the D is unclear. TRBV23-1 belongs to the ORF category, with a function that is uncertain. CDR3 length equals 16 residues. Trimming left V 4 bases short and J 3 bases short, with 19 bases between. In DNA, the CDR3 is TGCGCCAGCAGTCGAGGAGTGCGAAACCTCCACTACGAGCAGTACGTC. This gives the protein CASSRGVRNLHYEQYV.

The rearrangement links TRBV5-8 to TRBJ1-4, with a tentative D call TRBD1 (6 bases). The length of the CDR3 is 15 residues. Trimming took off 4 bases at V and 3 bases at J, with 13 bases between the two ends. Germline V gives CDR1 SGHTS, CDR2 YDEGEE. The CDR3 protein is CASSIQGIANEKLFF. CDR3 DNA sequence: TGTGCCAGCAGCATACAGGGTATTGCTAATGAAAAACTGTTTTTT.

This chain uses TRBV9 with TRBJ2-1, with TRBD2 matching over 9 bases. Germline V gene sequence: CDR1 SGDLS, CDR2 YYNGEE. The J segment lost 7 bases and the V segment lost 0 bases, leaving 5 bases of the junction unmatched. This CDR3 is built from 15 residues. The CDR3 coding sequence is TGTGCCAGCAGCGTAGGCGGGGGGGCCGGGAATGAGCAGTTCTTC. This sequence encodes CASSVGGGAGNEQFF.

CDR3 protein: CASRPGRRETQYF. In nucleotides, the CDR3 is TGTGCCAGCAGACCGGGACGTCGGGAGACCCAGTACTTC. The chain is built from TRBV7-8 and TRBJ2-5, with D perhaps being TRBD1 or TRBD2 (5 bases each). With 6 bases removed from V and 5 bases from J, the gap between germline ends came to 13 bases. Germline assignment: CDR1 SGHVS and CDR2 FQNEAQ. The CDR3 consists of 13 residues.

This clone was seen more than once but under ten times. The V and J genes are TRBV7-2 and TRBJ2-3; 10 bases map to TRBD2. The V gene's germline CDR1 is SGHTA and CDR2 FQGNSA. The CDR3 runs 16 residues. Trimming cost V 5 bases and J 2 bases; bases outside gene matches: 7. The chain's CDR3 is CASSRRSGGATDTQYF. CDR3 DNA: TGTGCCAGCAGCCGTCGAAGCGGGGGGGCCACAGATACGCAGTATTTT.

The chain carries TRBV7-6 and TRBJ2-3; TRBD2 matches at 7 bases. The CDR3 runs to 15 residues. Losses at the gene ends were 5 bases for V and 1 base for J; bases not matched to a gene: 6. Germline V gene data show CDR1 as SGHVS and CDR2 as FNYEAQ. The CDR3 here is CASSHTSVGTDTQYF. CDR3 nucleotides: TGTGCCAGCAGCCACACTAGCGTCGGCACAGATACGCAGTATTTT.

The table lists this clone with a count of one. The rearrangement uses TRBV19 and TRBJ1-5; the D is unclear. CDR3 length equals 11 residues. Germline assignment: CDR1 LNHDA and CDR2 SQIVND (reference sequence). V lost 4 bases and J 11 bases, leaving 9 bases between the germline ends. CDR3 nucleotides: TGTGCCAGTAGTAATCCGTGGGCCCAGCATTTT. Its translation is CASSNPWAQHF.

The V gene is TRBV5-6, the J gene TRBJ1-5, with D perhaps TRBD1 (6 bases). Trimming took off 4 bases at V and 7 bases at J, with 12 bases between the two ends. CDR3 length: 13 amino acids. CDR1 is SGHDT, CDR2 YYEEEE, per germline. The CDR3 nucleotides are TGTGCCAGCAGCGATAGGACAGCCCAGCCCCAGCATTTT. Its translation: CASSDRTAQPQHF.

The chain links TRBV28 to TRBJ1-3, with D perhaps TRBD1 (5 bases). V lost 8 bases, J lost 1 base, and 6 bases lay in between. The CDR3 is 12 residues long. Germline assignment: CDR1 MDHEN and CDR2 SYDVKM. The CDR3 is CASGGSGNTIYF. The CDR3, as DNA: TGTGCCAGCGGGGGATCTGGAAACACCATATATTTT.

This clone was observed once. The rearrangement joins TRBV3-1 (or the pseudogene TRBV3-2) to TRBJ1-1; D gene unclear. V lost 2 bases and J 1 base, leaving 11 bases between the germline ends. The CDR3 loop spans 15 amino acids. Germline-derived CDR1 and CDR2 are LGHDT and YNNKEL (reference sequence). The CDR3 sequence: CASSQSGVWNTEAFF. In nucleotides, the CDR3 is TGTGCCAGCAGCCAATCCGGAGTCTGGAACACTGAAGCTTTCTTT.

In its sample, this clone is medium-sized. The V gene is TRBV5-1, the J gene TRBJ1-6; D is perhaps TRBD1 (6 bases). The CDR3 runs to 15 residues. The V end was cut by 2 bases, the J end by 13 bases, with 19 bases between. From germline, CDR1 is SGHRS and CDR2 YFSETQ. The CDR3 loop is CASSFSAGDNLPLHF. CDR3 DNA sequence: TGCGCCAGCAGCTTTTCAGCAGGGGACAATCTTCCCCTCCACTTT.

This chain connects TRBV28 to TRBJ2-5; TRBD1 matches at 7 bases. The CDR3 covers 14 residues. V was clipped by 6 bases and J by 2 bases; unmatched bases: 6. Germline V gives CDR1 MDHEN, CDR2 SYDVKM. CDR3 protein: CASRPGGPQETQYF. DNA for the CDR3: TGTGCCAGCAGGCCAGGGGGTCCACAAGAGACCCAGTACTTC.

The V gene is TRBV2, the J gene TRBJ2-1; a weak D match, TRBD1 (6 bases). Trimming shortened V by 7 bases and J by 4 bases, and 11 bases separated the two germline ends. Germline-derived CDR1 and CDR2 are SNHLY and FYNNEI. The CDR3 sequence is 13 residues long. The CDR3 loop reads CASIQGRYNEQFF. CDR3 in DNA: TGTGCCAGCATACAGGGACGATACAATGAGCAGTTCTTC.